Below are 3 T cell receptor beta chains sequenced from a single sample in a study of neoadjuvant anti-PD-1 for oral cavity cancer. The protocol was immunoSEQ multiplex PCR, while the TCRdb copy is restricted to in-frame clones and leaves out a portion. The table shows 10,000 to 15,000 clones, with under 60% occurring only once. The sample in question was tumor tissue, obtained before nivolumab (anti-PD-1) treatment. These receptors all come from a person aged 35-79 years with oral cavity squamous cell carcinoma.

This clone is termed medium-sized. The chain links TRBV5-1 to TRBJ2-1; 9 positions match TRBD2. The J segment lost 14 bases and the V segment lost 0 bases, leaving 9 bases of the junction unmatched. Germline CDR1 is SGHRS and CDR2 is YFSETQ. The CDR3 is 14 residues long. The CDR3, as DNA: TGCGCCAGCAGCTTGGGCGGACTAGCGAGAATTAAGTTCTTC. Residues: CASSLGGLARIKFF. Complete variable domain (other parts from reference TRBV5-1 and TRBJ2-1): KAGVTQTPRYLIKTRGQQVTLSCSPISGHRSVSWYQQTPGQGLQFLFEYFSETQRNKGNFPGRFSGRQFSNSRSEMNVSTLELGDSALYLCASSLGGLARIKFFGPGTRLTVL.

V and J are TRBV28 and TRBJ2-7; TRBD1 matches at 7 bases. V gave up 2 bases and J gave up 5 bases; unmatched junction bases: 15. Germline CDR1 MDHEN, CDR2 SYDVKM. The CDR3 is 17 residues long. This CDR3 reads CASSLSDRVWVVHEQYF. The CDR3 nucleotides read TGTGCCAGCAGTTTAAGTGACAGGGTATGGGTAGTGCACGAGCAGTACTTC.

The chain links TRBV7-2 to TRBJ2-7, with D possibly matching TRBD2 (6 bases). CDR3 length equals 14 residues. Germline loops: CDR1 SGHTA, CDR2 FQGNSA. The V end lost 4 bases, the J end lost 3 bases, and 13 bases lay between the germline ends. The CDR3 DNA is TGTGCCAGCAGCTCGGGACTGGGCTACTACGAGCAGTACTTC. As protein: CASSSGLGYYEQYF.